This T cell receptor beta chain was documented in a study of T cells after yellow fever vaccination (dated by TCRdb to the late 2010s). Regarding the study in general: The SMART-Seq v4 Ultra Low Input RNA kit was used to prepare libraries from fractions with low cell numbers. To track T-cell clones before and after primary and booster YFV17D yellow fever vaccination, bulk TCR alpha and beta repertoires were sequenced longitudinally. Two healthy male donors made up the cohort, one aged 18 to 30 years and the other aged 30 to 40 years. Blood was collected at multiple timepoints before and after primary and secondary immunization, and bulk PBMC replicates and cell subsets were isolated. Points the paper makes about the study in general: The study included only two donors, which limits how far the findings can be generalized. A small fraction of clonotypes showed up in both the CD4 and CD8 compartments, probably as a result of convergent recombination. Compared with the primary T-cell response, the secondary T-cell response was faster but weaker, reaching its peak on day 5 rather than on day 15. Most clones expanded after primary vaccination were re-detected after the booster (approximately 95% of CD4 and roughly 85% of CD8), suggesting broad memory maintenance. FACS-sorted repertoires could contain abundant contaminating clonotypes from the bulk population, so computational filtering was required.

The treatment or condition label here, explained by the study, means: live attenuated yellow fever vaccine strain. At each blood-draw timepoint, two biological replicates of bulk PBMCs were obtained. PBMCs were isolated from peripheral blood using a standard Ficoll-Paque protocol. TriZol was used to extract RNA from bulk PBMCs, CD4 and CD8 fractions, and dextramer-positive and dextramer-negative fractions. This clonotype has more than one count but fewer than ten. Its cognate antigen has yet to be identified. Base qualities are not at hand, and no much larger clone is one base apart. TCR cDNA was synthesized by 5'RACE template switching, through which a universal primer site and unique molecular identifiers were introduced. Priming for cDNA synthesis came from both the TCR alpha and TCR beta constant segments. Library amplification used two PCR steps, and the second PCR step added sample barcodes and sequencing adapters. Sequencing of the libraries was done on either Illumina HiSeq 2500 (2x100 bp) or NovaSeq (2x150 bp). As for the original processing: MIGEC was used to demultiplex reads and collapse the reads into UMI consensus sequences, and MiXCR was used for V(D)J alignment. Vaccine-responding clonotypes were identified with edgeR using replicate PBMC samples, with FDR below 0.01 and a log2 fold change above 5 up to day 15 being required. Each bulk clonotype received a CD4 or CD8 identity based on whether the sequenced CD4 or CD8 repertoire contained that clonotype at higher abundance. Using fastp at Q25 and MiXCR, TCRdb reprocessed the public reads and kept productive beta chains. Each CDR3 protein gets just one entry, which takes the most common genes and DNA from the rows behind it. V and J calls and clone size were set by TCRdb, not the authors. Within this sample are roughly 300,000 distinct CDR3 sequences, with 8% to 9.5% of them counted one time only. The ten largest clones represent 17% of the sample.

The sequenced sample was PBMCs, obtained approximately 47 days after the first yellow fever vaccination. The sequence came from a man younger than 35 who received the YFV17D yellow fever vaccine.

Here is the DNA: TGTGCCACCAGCGGTACGGGCTCTCAAGAGACCCAGTACTTC. It encodes CATSGTGSQETQYF. Recombination joined TRBV15 with TRBJ2-5; the D gene cannot be resolved reliably. The cysteine opens and the phenylalanine closes a CDR3 of 14 amino acids. The retained sequence is limited to the CDR3, 42 bases, with the frame set at the first base. As encoded in the germline V gene (reference sequence), CDR1 is LNHNV while CDR2 is YYDKDF. The V end loses 5 bases and the J end loses 2 bases, and a stretch of 12 bases separates them. Reference TRBV15 and TRBJ2-5 proteins supply the regions before and after the CDR3; the full variable domain is: DAMVIQNPRYQVTQFGKPVTLSCSQTLNHNVMYWYQQKSSQAPKLLFHYYDKDFNNEADTPDNFQSRRPNTSFCFLDIRSPGLGDTAMYLCATSGTGSQETQYFGPGTRLLVL.